Here is one T cell receptor beta chain with its context. In this sample, this clone turned up once. Its target antigen remains unknown. Per-base qualities were not stored, and no clone one base away is much larger. The goal of deep resolution MiSeq sequencing was a depth between 1 in 1 million and 1 in 200,000 T cells, and coverage averaged 10x per clonotype. The immunoSEQ hsTCRB Kit was used to generate the TCR beta libraries. The authors processed their data as follows. Data were analyzed with ImmunoSEQ Data Assistant and ImmunoSEQ Analyzer, with V, D and J genes assigned per IMGT definitions. Clonality, which ranges from 0 to 1, was calculated as one minus the normalized Shannon entropy of productive rearrangement frequencies. Only overrepresented clonotypes making up at least 0.05% of the repertoire of each patient were included in the public clonotype analysis. Roughly 13 age-matched healthy donor repertoires from immuneACCESS served as clonality controls. What TCRdb holds here is the immuneACCESS table cut down to in-frame rearrangements. Part of the clones is not present; checked against another copy, under half of the missing clones reflect an unresolved V gene, and the others are unexplained. V and J calls and clone size are copied from that table; D and trimming were computed from the DNA. For this sample the table gives just over 200,000 clones, of which roughly 79% were detected only once. Approximately 10% of the sample is taken by the ten largest.

The time point label corresponds to: 12 months on ibrutinib. Approximately 2 micrograms of genomic DNA were extracted from cryopreserved PBMCs for TCR beta library preparation. Longitudinal blood samples from CLL patients receiving ibrutinib monotherapy were subjected to high-throughput TCR beta sequencing. The patients took part in an open-label, single-center phase 2 trial of ibrutinib monotherapy. V ends up 0 bases short and J 3 bases short, with an unmatched junction base count of 3. The germline V gene encodes CDR1 SGHTS and CDR2 YDEGEE. From cysteine to phenylalanine, the CDR3 is 15 amino acids long. The entry retains the CDR3 DNA only, 45 bases that are in frame from base 1. The entry originates in a study of cytotoxic CD8 clonotypes in ibrutinib-treated CLL (dated by TCRdb to about 2021). Study-level background: The cohort included some 14 treatment-naive and roughly 10 relapsed/refractory patients; under 18 were IGHV unmutated. Partial responses were observed in some 24 patients and complete responses in 2; after a median follow-up of 68 months, remission was maintained in about 15 patients and progression was observed in approximately 12. Response samples were obtained after a median of roughly 13 months of treatment, with a range of roughly 6 to 40 months. On average, each sample had roughly 260,000 productive templates and roughly 95,000 productive rearrangements. Longitudinal samples were available for about 30% of the roughly 86 trial participants. Cryopreserved peripheral blood mononuclear cells were collected before treatment, at response, and at either disease progression or sustained remission. Every sample from remission and from progressive disease was obtained while the patients were still on ibrutinib. Overall study outcomes, separate from this receptor: Clonality increased at ibrutinib response, stayed stable in sustained remission, and fell back toward baseline at progression. Public clonotypes were rare and either shrank or stayed stable during treatment, and the rise in clonality at ibrutinib response reflected expansion of private clonotypes. At baseline, clonality was higher than in age-matched healthy donors and showed a strong correlation with circulating CD8+ T-cell counts. Sampling times were not matched between patients in sustained remission and patients whose disease was progressing, and lymph node repertoires were not examined.

The sample consisted of PBMCs, taken after 12 months of ibrutinib treatment. This TCR was sampled from a human donor with chronic lymphocytic leukemia. The chain was built from TRBV5-8 and TRBJ1-5; the junction holds 7 bases that match TRBD1. The DNA sequence is given as TGTGCCAGCAGCTTGGGGGGACAGTTCAATCAGCCCCAGCATTTT. It codes for CASSLGGQFNQPQHF.